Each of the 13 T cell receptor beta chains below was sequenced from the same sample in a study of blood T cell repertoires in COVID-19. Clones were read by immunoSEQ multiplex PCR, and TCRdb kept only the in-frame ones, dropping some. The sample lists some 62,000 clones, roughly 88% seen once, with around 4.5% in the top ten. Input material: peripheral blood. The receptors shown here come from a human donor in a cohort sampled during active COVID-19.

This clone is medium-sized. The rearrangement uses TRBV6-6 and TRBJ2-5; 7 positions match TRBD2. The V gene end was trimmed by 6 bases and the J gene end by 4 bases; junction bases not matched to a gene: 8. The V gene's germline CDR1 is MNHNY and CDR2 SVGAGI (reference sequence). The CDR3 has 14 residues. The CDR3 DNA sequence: TGTGCCAGCAGAGCCCGGGGAGGGTTAGAGACCCAGTACTTC. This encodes CASRARGGLETQYF.

The CDR3 sequence is CSVEGDRGHEQYF. The CDR3 DNA reads TGCAGCGTTGAAGGGGACAGGGGGCACGAGCAGTACTTC. The chain links TRBV29-1 to TRBJ2-7; 12 bases match TRBD1. The CDR3 has 13 residues. Trimming cost V 1 base and J 5 bases; bases outside gene matches: 0. Per germline, CDR1 SQVTM and CDR2 ANQGSEA.

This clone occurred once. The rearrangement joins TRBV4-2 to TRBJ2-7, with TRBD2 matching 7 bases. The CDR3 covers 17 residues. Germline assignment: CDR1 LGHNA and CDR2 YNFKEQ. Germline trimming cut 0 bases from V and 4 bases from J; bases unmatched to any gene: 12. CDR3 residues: CASSQDLGGSTGYEQYF. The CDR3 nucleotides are TGTGCCAGCAGCCAAGATCTCGGCGGGAGTACGGGGTACGAGCAGTACTTC.

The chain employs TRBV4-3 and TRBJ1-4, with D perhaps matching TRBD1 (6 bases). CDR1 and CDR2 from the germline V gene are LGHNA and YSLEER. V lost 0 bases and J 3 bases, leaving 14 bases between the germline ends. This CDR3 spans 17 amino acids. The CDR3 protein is CASSQDPRAGANEKLFF. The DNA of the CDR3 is TGCGCCAGCAGCCAAGATCCCCGGGCAGGGGCTAATGAAAAACTGTTTTTT.

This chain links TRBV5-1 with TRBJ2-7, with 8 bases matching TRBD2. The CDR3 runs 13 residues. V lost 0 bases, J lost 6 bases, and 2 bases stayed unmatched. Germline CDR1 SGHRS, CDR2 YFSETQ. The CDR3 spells CASSLGGGFEQYF. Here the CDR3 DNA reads TGCGCCAGCAGCTTGGGCGGGGGGTTCGAGCAGTACTTC.

The CDR3 protein is CASSLLTASSYNSPLHF. CDR3 coding DNA: TGCGCCAGCAGCTTGCTTACCGCGAGCTCCTATAATTCACCCCTCCACTTT. V is TRBV5-1 and J is TRBJ1-6; D is unresolved. Trimming took 1 base from V and 0 from J, leaving 11 bases between them. There are 17 residues in the CDR3. Germline V gene sequence: CDR1 SGHRS, CDR2 YFSETQ.

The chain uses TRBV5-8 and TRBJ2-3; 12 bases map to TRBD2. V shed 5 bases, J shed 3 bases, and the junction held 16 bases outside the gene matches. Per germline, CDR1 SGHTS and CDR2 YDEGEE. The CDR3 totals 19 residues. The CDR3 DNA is TGTGCCAGCAGTTCTAGACTAGCGGGAGTCCCCTTCCGAACAGATACGCAGTATTTT. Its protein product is CASSSRLAGVPFRTDTQYF.

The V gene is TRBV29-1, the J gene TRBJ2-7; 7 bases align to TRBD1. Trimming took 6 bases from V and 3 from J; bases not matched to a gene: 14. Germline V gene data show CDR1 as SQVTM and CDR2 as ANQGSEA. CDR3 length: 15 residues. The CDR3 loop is CSVRLRQGTDYEQYF. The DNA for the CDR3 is TGCAGCGTCCGACTTCGACAGGGTACTGACTACGAGCAGTACTTC.

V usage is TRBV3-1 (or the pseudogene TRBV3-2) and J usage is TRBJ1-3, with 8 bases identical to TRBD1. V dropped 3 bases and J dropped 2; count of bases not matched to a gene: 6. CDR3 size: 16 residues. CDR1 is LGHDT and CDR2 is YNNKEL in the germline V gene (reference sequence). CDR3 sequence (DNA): TGTGCCAGCAGCCAGCGACAGGGGAAGGCTGGAAACACCATATATTTT. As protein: CASSQRQGKAGNTIYF.

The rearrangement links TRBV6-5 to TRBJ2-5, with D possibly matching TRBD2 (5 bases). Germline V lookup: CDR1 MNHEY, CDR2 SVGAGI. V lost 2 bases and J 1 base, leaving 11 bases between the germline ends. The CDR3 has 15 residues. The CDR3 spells CASSYRPGIQETQYF. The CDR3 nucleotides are TGTGCCAGCAGTTACCGCCCGGGGATCCAAGAGACCCAGTACTTC.

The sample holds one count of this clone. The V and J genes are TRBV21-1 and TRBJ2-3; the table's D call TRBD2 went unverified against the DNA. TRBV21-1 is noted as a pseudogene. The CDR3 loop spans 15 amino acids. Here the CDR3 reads CASSKDQAIADTQYF. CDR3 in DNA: TGTGCCAGCAGCAAAGATCAAGCCATCGCAGATACGCAGTATTTT.

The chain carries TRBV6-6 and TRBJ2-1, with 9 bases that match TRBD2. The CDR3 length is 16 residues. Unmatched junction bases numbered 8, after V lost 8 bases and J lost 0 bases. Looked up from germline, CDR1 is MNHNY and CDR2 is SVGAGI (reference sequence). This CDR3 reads CASGSGRSRSYNEQFF. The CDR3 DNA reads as TGTGCCAGCGGCAGCGGGAGGTCCCGCTCCTACAATGAGCAGTTCTTC.

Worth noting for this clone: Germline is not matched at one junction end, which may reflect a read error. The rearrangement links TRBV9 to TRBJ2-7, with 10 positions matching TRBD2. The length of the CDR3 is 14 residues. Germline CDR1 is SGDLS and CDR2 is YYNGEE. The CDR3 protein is CARSGGGNSYEQYF. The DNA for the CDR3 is TGTGCCCGCAGCGGGGGGGGTAACTCCTACGAGCAGTACTTC.